The rows below give T cell receptor beta chains drawn from one sample of a study of T cell responses to AZD1222 COVID-19 vaccine. Clones were sequenced by immunoSEQ multiplex PCR, and TCRdb holds only the in-frame ones, with some missing. The repertoire has roughly 140,000 clones, roughly 80% of them found once; the top ten carry about 4%. The specimen was peripheral blood, collected on day 0 of MenACWY control vaccination. The receptors shown here come from an adult in good health. Each CDR3 is given with its conserved first and last residue. A D gene is named only where the DNA matches it firmly. The listing skips clone size in some rows; elsewhere it reads once, few, many or a size class.

size: few
J: TRBJ1-1
V: TRBV29-1
D: NA
DNA: TGCCGAAAGAACACTGAAGCTTTCTTT
CDR3: CRKNTEAFF

size: NA
J: TRBJ2-4
V: TRBV2
D: NA
DNA: TGTGCCAGCAGTGGCCTCAATGCAGGACGAGCCAAAAACATTCAGTACTTC
CDR3: CASSGLNAGRAKNIQYF

size: NA
J: TRBJ2-7
V: TRBV2
D: TRBD2
DNA: TGTGCCAGCCGGGACTACCTCTACGAGCAGTACTTC
CDR3: CASRDYLYEQYF

size: NA
J: TRBJ2-7
V: TRBV2
D: TRBD2
DNA: TGTGCCAGCAGTGGTAGCGGGGGGGGTCCCTACGAGCAGTACTTC
CDR3: CASSGSGGGPYEQYF

size: NA
J: TRBJ2-1
V: TRBV5-1
D: NA
DNA: TGCGCCAGCAGCTTTGGGCAGGGGACCTACAATGAGCAGTTCTTC
CDR3: CASSFGQGTYNEQFF

size: few
J: TRBJ1-5
V: TRBV19
D: NA
DNA: TGTGCCGAAAGGTCCTACAGTAGGGGCAATCAGCCCCAGCATTTT
CDR3: CAERSYSRGNQPQHF

size: NA
J: TRBJ2-3
V: TRBV28
D: NA
DNA: TGTGCCAGCAGTCCAAGCGGAGGACCTAGCACAGATACGCAGTATTTT
CDR3: CASSPSGGPSTDTQYF

size: NA
J: TRBJ2-1
V: TRBV4-1
D: NA
DNA: TGCGCCAGCAGCCAAGAACCCTACAATGAGCAGTTCTTC
CDR3: CASSQEPYNEQFF

size: NA
J: TRBJ1-2
V: TRBV5-6
D: NA
DNA: TGTGCCAGCACCTTTGGCCACGGGGGCGGCTATGGCTACACCTTC
CDR3: CASTFGHGGGYGYTF

size: NA
J: TRBJ2-1
V: TRBV6-4
D: TRBD2
DNA: TGTGCCAGCAGTGCCGCCGGGACTAAGTTCAATGAGCAGTTCTTC
CDR3: CASSAAGTKFNEQFF

size: few
J: TRBJ1-5
V: TRBV19
D: NA
DNA: TGTGCCAGTAGTCAATATAGCAATCAGCCCCAGCATTTT
CDR3: CASSQYSNQPQHF

size: NA
J: TRBJ2-3
V: TRBV5-1
D: TRBD2
DNA: TGCGCCAGCAGCCGGGGACTAGCGGGGGCGGATACGCAGTATTTT
CDR3: CASSRGLAGADTQYF

size: NA
J: TRBJ1-4
V: TRBV2
D: NA
DNA: TGTGCCAGCAGTGAGGTCAGGGCTTCTGAAAAACTGTTTTTT
CDR3: CASSEVRASEKLFF

size: NA
J: TRBJ1-6
V: TRBV7-6
D: TRBD1
DNA: TGTGCCAGCAGCTTGAATCACAGGGGAGTAAATTCACCCCTCCACTTT
CDR3: CASSLNHRGVNSPLHF

size: NA
J: TRBJ2-3
V: TRBV18
D: TRBD2
DNA: TGTGCCAGCTCTGCTAGAGCGGGGGGCACAGATACGCAGTATTTT
CDR3: CASSARAGGTDTQYF

size: NA
J: TRBJ1-2
V: TRBV6-5
D: NA
DNA: TGTGCCAGCCTCAAGGAACAGGGCCGATATGGCTACACCTTC
CDR3: CASLKEQGRYGYTF

size: NA
J: TRBJ1-2
V: TRBV6-1
D: NA
DNA: TGTGCCAGCAGTGAAGCCCCTCGGGGGCAGTACGGCTACACCTTC
CDR3: CASSEAPRGQYGYTF

size: NA
J: TRBJ1-3
V: TRBV4-1
D: NA
DNA: TGCGCCAGCAGCCAAGGACAGACGATCGGAAACACCATATATTTT
CDR3: CASSQGQTIGNTIYF

size: NA
J: TRBJ2-1
V: TRBV6-4
D: TRBD1
DNA: TGTGCCAGCAGTGACTCGGACAGGGGTGAGCAGTTCTTC
CDR3: CASSDSDRGEQFF

size: NA
J: TRBJ2-5
V: TRBV3-1/TRBV3-2
D: NA
DNA: TGTGCCAGCAGCCAAGATTGGGGCGAGACCCAGTACTTC
CDR3: CASSQDWGETQYF

size: NA
J: TRBJ1-4
V: TRBV5-1
D: NA
DNA: TGCGCCAGCAGCTTGGCAACTAATGAAAAACTGTTTTTT
CDR3: CASSLATNEKLFF

size: NA
J: TRBJ1-2
V: TRBV5-1
D: NA
DNA: TGCGCCAGCAGCTTGCAAGGGGTCGCGGGAGGCTACACCTTC
CDR3: CASSLQGVAGGYTF

size: NA
J: TRBJ2-3
V: TRBV9
D: NA
DNA: TGTGCCAGCAGCACCTCCAAGACAGGAACAGATACGCAGTATTTT
CDR3: CASSTSKTGTDTQYF

size: NA
J: TRBJ1-1
V: TRBV6-5
D: NA
DNA: TGTGCCAGCAAAATTGTGTCAGGGTGGAGCACTGAAGCTTTCTTT
CDR3: CASKIVSGWSTEAFF

size: few
J: TRBJ1-1
V: TRBV5-1
D: NA
DNA: TGCGCCAGCAGCTTGGTGAGGTTGAACACTGAAGCTTTCTTT
CDR3: CASSLVRLNTEAFF

size: NA
J: TRBJ2-7
V: TRBV6-5
D: NA
DNA: TGTGCCAGCAGTTACTCGGTGGCAGGGGTGGTCGAGCAGTACTTC
CDR3: CASSYSVAGVVEQYF

size: NA
J: TRBJ1-2
V: TRBV19
D: NA
DNA: TGTGCCAGTAGTTCGGGGCTAACTAACTATGGCTACACCTTC
CDR3: CASSSGLTNYGYTF

size: NA
J: TRBJ1-6
V: TRBV19
D: NA
DNA: TGTGCCAGCGCGCCTCCAGGTGGGGGTCACTCCCTCCACTTT
CDR3: CASAPPGGGHSLHF

size: NA
J: TRBJ2-5
V: TRBV5-5
D: NA
DNA: TGTGCCAGCAGCAGACTGGTGCAAGAGACCCAGTACTTC
CDR3: CASSRLVQETQYF

size: few
J: TRBJ2-5
V: TRBV3-1/TRBV3-2
D: TRBD1
DNA: TGTGCCAGCAGCCAGACAGGGTTCGGAAAAGAGACCCAGTACTTC
CDR3: CASSQTGFGKETQYF

size: NA
J: TRBJ2-3
V: TRBV18
D: TRBD2
DNA: TGTGCCAGCTCCATTAGCGGGGGGGCCAAAGATACGCAGTATTTT
CDR3: CASSISGGAKDTQYF

size: NA
J: TRBJ1-6
V: TRBV3-1/TRBV3-2
D: NA
DNA: TGTGCCAGCAGCCGAAACAGGCGTGACAATTCACCCCTCCACTTT
CDR3: CASSRNRRDNSPLHF

size: NA
J: TRBJ1-2
V: TRBV12-3/TRBV12-4
D: NA
DNA: TGTGCCAGCAGTTTAAAGGGGTATGGCTACACCTTC
CDR3: CASSLKGYGYTF

size: NA
J: TRBJ2-7
V: TRBV21-1
D: NA
DNA: TGTGCCAGCAGCAAAGCAAAGGGGTGGCACGAGCAGTACTTC
CDR3: CASSKAKGWHEQYF

size: NA
J: TRBJ2-2
V: TRBV9
D: NA
DNA: TGTGCCAGCAGCGAGGGCGCGAATCGGAACACCGGGGAGCTGTTTTTT
CDR3: CASSEGANRNTGELFF

size: once
J: TRBJ1-1
V: TRBV25-1
D: NA
DNA: TGTGCCAGCAGTGAACGGGGGACCGAAGCTTTCTTT
CDR3: CASSERGTEAFF

size: NA
J: TRBJ2-3
V: TRBV5-1
D: TRBD2
DNA: TGCGCCAGCGGGGGACTAAAACACACGGATACGCAGTATTTT
CDR3: CASGGLKHTDTQYF

size: few
J: TRBJ1-2
V: TRBV19
D: TRBD1
DNA: TGTGCCAGTAGTCGTCAGGGGGCCGCCTATGGCTACACCTTC
CDR3: CASSRQGAAYGYTF

size: medium-sized
J: TRBJ2-3
V: TRBV4-2
D: TRBD2
DNA: TGTGCCAGCAGCCAAGGTAGCGGGGGAGCAGATACGCAGTATTTT
CDR3: CASSQGSGGADTQYF

size: NA
J: TRBJ1-5
V: TRBV5-6
D: TRBD1
DNA: TGTGCCAGCAGCTTTGCCCAGGGGGGTCAGCCCCAGCATTTT
CDR3: CASSFAQGGQPQHF

size: NA
J: TRBJ1-3
V: TRBV6-5
D: NA
DNA: TGTGCCAGCAGTTACTCGTCAGGGTTCGGAAACACCATATATTTT
CDR3: CASSYSSGFGNTIYF

size: NA
J: TRBJ1-2
V: TRBV5-1
D: NA
DNA: TGCGCCAGCAGCCCCCTCCGGACAGAGAACTATGGCTACACCTTC
CDR3: CASSPLRTENYGYTF

size: NA
J: TRBJ1-5
V: TRBV28
D: TRBD1
DNA: TGTGCCAGCAGGACGGGACAGGGGGGCAATCAGCCCCAGCATTTT
CDR3: CASRTGQGGNQPQHF

size: NA
J: TRBJ1-4
V: TRBV7-9
D: NA
DNA: TGTGCCAGCAGCCCCGATGGGGGTACTAATGAAAAACTGTTTTTT
CDR3: CASSPDGGTNEKLFF

size: NA
J: TRBJ2-2
V: TRBV29-1
D: TRBD2
DNA: TGCAGCGCCGGGGGGACTATGAACACCGGGGAGCTGTTTTTT
CDR3: CSAGGTMNTGELFF

size: NA
J: TRBJ2-1
V: TRBV7-3
D: NA
DNA: TGTGCCAGCAGCTTAAGCTCCTACAATGAGCAGTTCTTC
CDR3: CASSLSSYNEQFF

size: NA
J: TRBJ1-5
V: TRBV19
D: TRBD1
DNA: TGTGCCAGTAGTAGACCGGGACAGTCTTATCAGCCCCAGCATTTT
CDR3: CASSRPGQSYQPQHF

size: NA
J: TRBJ2-1
V: TRBV9
D: NA
DNA: TGTGCCAGCAGCGAAGATAATGAGCAGTTCTTC
CDR3: CASSEDNEQFF

size: NA
J: TRBJ1-3
V: TRBV6-1
D: NA
DNA: TGTGCCAGCAGTGAAGGCTGGAGCTCTGGAAACACCATATATTTT
CDR3: CASSEGWSSGNTIYF

size: NA
J: TRBJ1-5
V: TRBV19
D: TRBD1
DNA: TGTGCCACCCAACAGGGGGTCGGGCTAAGCAATCAGCCCCAGCATTTT
CDR3: CATQQGVGLSNQPQHF

size: NA
J: TRBJ2-1
V: TRBV19
D: NA
DNA: TGTGCCAGTAGTATTAACAGTAATTACAATGAGCAGTTCTTC
CDR3: CASSINSNYNEQFF

size: NA
J: TRBJ2-1
V: TRBV12-1
D: NA
DNA: TGTGCCAGCAGCCCCTGGTGGCGGGTTTCGGGTGAGCAGTTCTTC
CDR3: CASSPWWRVSGEQFF

size: NA
J: TRBJ1-6
V: TRBV19
D: NA
DNA: TGTGCCAGTAGTAAGGGGGGCGGTTCACCCCTCCACTTT
CDR3: CASSKGGGSPLHF